This T cell receptor (beta chain) was retrieved from a study of vaccination effects on CD4 cells after COVID-19. At the level of the study: Sampling occurred a median 72 days post second dose, range 14 to 241.

General study results and limits: No early post-infection timepoints were available in the study, which also included few convalescent patients.

The data were produced by immunoSEQ multiplex PCR, yet TCRdb's version contains in-frame clones alone and is incomplete. The repertoire holds more than 50,000 clones, with roughly 76% as singletons. This CDR3 spans 14 amino acids. Germline assignment: CDR1 SGHTA and CDR2 FQGTGA. V was cut by 5 bases and J by 0 bases, with 7 bases left in between. Sequencing was preceded by expansion of antigen-specific CD4+ T cells with viral peptide pools in the ViraFEST assay. Once cultured for 10 to 11 days, the cells underwent separation to obtain CD4+ T cells. As their vaccination, participants received two doses of either BNT162b2 or mRNA-1273. In culture with 10 IU/ml IL-2 and roughly 9.7 ug/ml peptides, PBMC were grown at 1.5 million to 2.5 million per well. Replacing half the medium with IL-2 medium was done on days 3 and 7. A few counts support this clone. Its antigen is still unknown.

This clonotype was sampled from a human donor who received a COVID-19 vaccine. J is TRBJ2-2 and V is TRBV7-3; D unresolved. The source material was CD4+ T cells from PBMCs cultured with HCoV-OC43 spike peptides, sampled after COVID-19 vaccination. Subset given: HCoV-OC43 spike overlapping peptide pool stimulation. The CDR3 DNA follows: TGTGCCAGCAGCCCGCAAACGAACACCGGGGAGCTGTTTTTT. Protein sequence: CASSPQTNTGELFF.